Presented here are 8 T cell receptor beta chains from one specimen sequenced in a study of cytomegalovirus exposure and HLA in healthy donors. Primers for the PCR totalled 60 Vbeta and 13 Jbeta. The assay was immunoSEQ multiplex PCR, and TCRdb's table has in-frame clones only and misses some. The sample contains 150,000 to 200,000 clones, roughly three quarters of which appear only once. What was sequenced was PBMCs. The receptors here all came from a woman aged 35 to 49 in good health and CMV-seropositive.

The chain has TRBV7-9 and TRBJ1-6, with TRBD1 matching 7 bases. V lost 5 bases to trimming and J lost 7 bases; unmatched junction nucleotides: 11. The germline V gene encodes CDR1 SEHNR and CDR2 FQNEAQ (reference sequence). CDR3 length: 16 amino acids. The CDR3 sequence is CASSPYDRARNSPLHF. The CDR3, as DNA: TGTGCCAGCAGCCCGTACGACAGGGCGCGGAATTCACCCCTCCACTTT.

The chain recombines TRBV9 with TRBJ2-6; 7 positions agree with TRBD1. V shed 2 bases and J 0 bases; nucleotides not matched to a gene: 11. The CDR3 is 19 residues long. The germline V gene encodes CDR1 SGDLS and CDR2 YYNGEE. The CDR3 region is CASSVTGTAIPSGANVLTF. In DNA, the CDR3 is TGTGCCAGCAGCGTGACCGGGACAGCGATACCCTCTGGGGCCAACGTCCTGACTTTC.

This clone was seen more than once but under ten times. The chain combines TRBV9 with TRBJ2-1, with 8 bases identical to TRBD2. The trim removed 0 bases at V and 9 bases at J, leaving 5 bases unmatched. This CDR3 has 14 amino acids. Germline CDR1 and CDR2: SGDLS and YYNGEE. As DNA, the CDR3 is TGTGCCAGCAGCGTAGAGGGACTAGGGGGTGAGCAGTTCTTC. Its protein product is CASSVEGLGGEQFF.

The chain is built from TRBV7-2 and TRBJ2-6; D is unresolved. CDR3 size: 15 residues. Germline CDR1 reads SGHTA; CDR2 reads FQGNSA. V was cut by 4 bases and J by 2 bases, with 9 bases left in between. The CDR3 here is CASSSPKPGANVLTF. The CDR3, as DNA: TGTGCCAGCAGCTCCCCTAAACCTGGGGCCAACGTCCTGACTTTC.

V and J are TRBV7-9 and TRBJ2-7; maybe TRBD2 (6 bases). The CDR3 loop spans 15 amino acids. Germline V lookup: CDR1 SEHNR, CDR2 FQNEAQ (reference sequence). Trimming took 5 bases from V and 4 from J, leaving 18 bases between them. CDR3: CASSPSAGKAYEQYF. DNA for the CDR3: TGTGCCAGCAGCCCTAGCGCGGGCAAGGCGTACGAGCAGTACTTC.

The rearrangement links TRBV27 to TRBJ1-6, with unresolved D. V lost 3 bases to trimming and J lost 8 bases, with 23 bases between them. This CDR3 spans 18 amino acids. CDR1 MNHEY and CDR2 SMNVEV come from the germline V gene (reference sequence). In DNA, the CDR3 is TGTGCCAGCAGTTTGTACAAAGAAGGACTCAGTCGGCATTCACCCCTCCACTTT. Its protein is CASSLYKEGLSRHSPLHF.

The rearrangement uses TRBV5-1 and TRBJ2-1; 15 bases are shared with TRBD2. The V segment lost 9 bases and the J segment 1 base; nucleotides outside the gene matches: 14. The CDR3 spans 19 residues. CDR1 is SGHRS and CDR2 is YFSETQ in the germline V gene. In DNA form, the CDR3 reads TGCGCCACCACCACGGGCGGGACTAGCGGGGGGAAATCCTACAATGAGCAGTTCTTC. It specifies CATTTGGTSGGKSYNEQFF.

The chain couples TRBV5-5 to TRBJ2-7; D ambiguous. From germline, CDR1 is SGHKS and CDR2 YYEKEE (reference sequence). The CDR3 consists of 12 residues. Trimming took off 0 bases at V and 7 bases at J, with 8 bases between the two ends. The CDR3 is CASSLDLYEQYF. The CDR3 DNA sequence: TGTGCCAGCAGCTTGGACTTATATGAGCAGTACTTC.